This T cell receptor (beta chain) appears in the sequencing data of a study of cytomegalovirus exposure and HLA in healthy donors. Losses at the gene ends were 5 bases for V and 4 bases for J; bases not matched to a gene: 5. This CDR3 contains 14 residues. Germline CDR1 reads LNHDA; CDR2 reads SQIVND (reference sequence). Primers included in the PCR were 60 Vbeta and 13 Jbeta primers. Using immunoSEQ multiplex PCR, the repertoire was profiled, and TCRdb retains in-frame clones only, with some absent. The sample consists of under 150,000 clones, around 78% of them appearing once. The clonotype originates from a woman aged 40 to 55 in good health and CMV-seropositive. The genes are TRBV19 and TRBJ2-1, with 7 bases aligning to TRBD2. Material: PBMCs. CDR3 nucleotides: TGTGCCAGTAGTTGGCGGGAGTCTTACAATGAGCAGTTCTTC. This codes for CASSWRESYNEQFF.